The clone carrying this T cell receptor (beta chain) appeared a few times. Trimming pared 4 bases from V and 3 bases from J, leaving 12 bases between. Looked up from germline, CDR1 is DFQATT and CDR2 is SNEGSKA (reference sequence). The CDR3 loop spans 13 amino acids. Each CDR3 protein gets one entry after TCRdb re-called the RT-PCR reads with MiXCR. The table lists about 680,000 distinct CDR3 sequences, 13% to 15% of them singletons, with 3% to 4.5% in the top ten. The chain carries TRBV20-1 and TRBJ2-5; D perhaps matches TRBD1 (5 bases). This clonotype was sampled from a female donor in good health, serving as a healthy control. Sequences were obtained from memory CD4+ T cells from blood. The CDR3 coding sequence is TGCAGTGCTACACCCGACAGAAAAGAGACCCAGTACTTC. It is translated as CSATPDRKETQYF.